The 19 T cell receptor beta chains listed next were all sequenced from one sample in a study of cytomegalovirus exposure and HLA in healthy donors (TCRdb year 2017). To prepare the library, the immunoSEQ multiplex PCR assay was applied. The multiplex PCR relied on a mix of 60 forward primers for TCR Vbeta segments and 13 reverse primers for TCR Jbeta segments. Held by TCRdb, this immuneACCESS table contains in-frame sequences only and omits some clones. Under half of the omission traces to an unresolved V gene where checked; the cause of the rest is unknown. The table for this sample lists 75,000 or so clones; 74% of them were counted only once. The ten top clones hold 22% of the sample. Sequencing was performed on PBMCs. Receptors were obtained from a woman aged 25-40 years in good health and CMV-seropositive.

The genes are TRBV30 and TRBJ1-1; TRBD1 might be the D (6 bases). Trimming removed 5 bases at V and 2 bases at J, with 15 bases between. From germline, CDR1 is GTSNPN and CDR2 SVGIG (reference sequence). This CDR3 is 14 amino acids long. The CDR3 loop is CAWLLGGPNTEAFF. Written as DNA, the CDR3 is TGTGCCTGGTTATTAGGGGGTCCCAACACTGAAGCTTTCTTT.

This sequence joins TRBV6-5 and TRBJ2-7, with D perhaps matching TRBD1 (6 bases). The CDR3 totals 15 residues. The ends were cut back, 0 bases at V and 7 bases at J, with 16 bases in the middle. CDR1 and CDR2 (germline): MNHEY, SVGAGI. The CDR3 spells CASSYSRAGAREQYF. The CDR3 DNA sequence: TGTGCCAGCAGTTACTCGAGGGCAGGGGCTAGGGAGCAGTACTTC.

The rearrangement uses TRBV29-1 and TRBJ2-7, with D unclear. The germline CDR1 and CDR2 sequences are SQVTM and ANQGSEA. Trimming took 6 bases from V and 2 from J, leaving 8 bases between them. The CDR3 extends over 11 amino acids. The CDR3 DNA is TGCAGCGTACTTATTACCTACGAGCAGTACTTC. It encodes CSVLITYEQYF.

V gene TRBV6-5 combines with J gene TRBJ2-7; 7 bases fit TRBD1. The CDR3 runs to 14 residues. CDR1 and CDR2 from the germline V gene are MNHEY and SVGAGI. V lost 5 bases, J lost 2 bases, and 6 bases stayed unmatched. The CDR3 DNA reads TGTGCCAGCAGTCCGACAGGGATAACCTACGAGCAGTACTTC. Translated: CASSPTGITYEQYF.

The chain combines TRBV4-1 with TRBJ2-1, with TRBD2 matching over 7 bases. The germline V gene encodes CDR1 MGHRA and CDR2 YSYEKL. The junction had 8 bases not matched to a gene; V was cut back by 4 bases and J by 8 bases. The CDR3 spans 14 residues. The CDR3 sequence: CASSLPGGADEQFF. The DNA of the CDR3 is TGCGCCAGCAGCCTCCCGGGGGGTGCGGATGAGCAGTTCTTC.

This rearrangement joins TRBV11-2 to TRBJ2-7; D gene unclear. Deletions cut 5 bases from V and 0 bases from J, with 11 bases between. Germline assignment: CDR1 SGHAT and CDR2 FQNNGV. The CDR3 spans 14 residues. The CDR3 sequence: CASSLKASSYEQYF. The CDR3 nucleotides are TGTGCCAGCAGCCTAAAAGCGTCCTCCTACGAGCAGTACTTC.

The V call is TRBV28, the J call TRBJ1-4; D is possibly TRBD1 (6 bases). Trimming shortened V by 5 bases and J by 0 bases, and 10 bases separated the two germline ends. Germline-derived CDR1 and CDR2 are MDHEN and SYDVKM. CDR3 size: 15 residues. The CDR3 region has the DNA TGTGCCAGCAGTGTTAGACAGGCAACTAATGAAAAACTGTTTTTT. It specifies CASSVRQATNEKLFF.

This rearrangement joins TRBV7-6 to TRBJ2-7; TRBD2 is a possible D gene (7 bases). This CDR3 is built from 13 residues. V lost 1 base and J 6 bases, leaving 10 bases between the germline ends. Germline V gene sequence: CDR1 SGHVS, CDR2 FNYEAQ. The chain's CDR3 is CASSLVGGVEQYF. The CDR3 nucleotides read TGTGCCAGCAGCTTAGTAGGGGGGGTCGAGCAGTACTTC. Looking up the rest from reference TRBV7-6 and TRBJ2-7 gives the full variable domain: GAGVSQSPRYKVTKRGQDVALRCDPISGHVSLYWYRQALGQGPEFLTYFNYEAQQDKSGLPNDRFSAERPEGSISTLTIQRTEQRDSAMYRCASSLVGGVEQYFGPGTRLTVT.

V usage is TRBV10-3 and J usage is TRBJ1-2; 7 positions agree with TRBD1. The CDR3 covers 13 residues. V dropped 2 bases and J dropped 9; count of bases not matched to a gene: 6. The germline V gene has CDR1 ENHRY and CDR2 SYGVKD. CDR3 bases: TGTGCCATCAGTGAGGAAAAGGGGGCTAGCTACACCTTC. Its translation: CAISEEKGASYTF.

This chain connects TRBV4-2 to TRBJ1-5, with 11 bases that match TRBD1. The CDR3 totals 15 residues. Germline V gene lookup returns CDR1 LGHNA and CDR2 YNFKEQ. The V gene end was trimmed by 0 bases and the J gene end by 11 bases; junction bases not matched to a gene: 6. DNA for the CDR3: TGTGCCAGCAGCCAAGATTGGACAGGGGGCCAGTCCCAGCATTTT. Amino acid sequence: CASSQDWTGGQSQHF.

This rearrangement joins TRBV30 to TRBJ1-1; D possibly corresponds to TRBD1 (5 bases). The V end lost 2 bases, the J end lost 4 bases, and 11 bases lay between the germline ends. Germline CDR1 and CDR2: GTSNPN and SVGIG (reference sequence). The CDR3 loop spans 13 amino acids. The CDR3 sequence: CAWSLQGGTEAFF. The CDR3 bases are TGTGCCTGGAGTCTTCAGGGTGGCACTGAAGCTTTCTTT.

The chain is built from TRBV28 and TRBJ1-2; 7 positions agree with TRBD1. Germline CDR1 MDHEN, CDR2 SYDVKM. The CDR3 contains 13 residues. Losses at the gene ends were 6 bases for V and 4 bases for J; bases not matched to a gene: 5. This CDR3 is CASSSDRVYGYTF. In DNA form, the CDR3 reads TGTGCCAGCAGCTCCGACAGGGTCTATGGCTACACCTTC.

The chain uses TRBV7-9 and TRBJ2-7; D might be TRBD2 (5 bases). Germline V gives CDR1 SEHNR, CDR2 FQNEAQ (reference sequence). Between the trimmed V and J ends, which lost 7 bases and 0 bases, there was a span of 7 bases. CDR3 length: 12 residues. In DNA form, the CDR3 reads TGTGCCAGCACGGGAACCTCCTACGAGCAGTACTTC. It is translated as CASTGTSYEQYF.

This chain connects TRBV5-6 to TRBJ1-1; perhaps TRBD1 as D (6 bases). Germline V gene sequence: CDR1 SGHDT, CDR2 YYEEEE. The CDR3 contains 16 residues. Trimming removed 4 bases from V and 4 bases from J, with 20 bases in between. The CDR3 DNA follows: TGTGCCAGCAGCCTTGGAGTCGCAGGGGTGAGCACTGAAGCTTTCTTT. It codes for CASSLGVAGVSTEAFF.

A few counts support this clone. This sequence joins TRBV5-1 and TRBJ1-4, with no clear D. Germline CDR1 SGHRS, CDR2 YFSETQ. The CDR3 is made up of 15 amino acids. V gave up 4 bases and J gave up 5 bases, with 15 bases separating them. The CDR3 DNA reads TGCGCCAGCAGCGTCGGGTCCTTTGGCAATGAAAAACTGTTTTTT. This sequence encodes CASSVGSFGNEKLFF.

The V call is TRBV28, the J call TRBJ1-2, with D tentatively TRBD1 (6 bases). The CDR3 runs 14 residues. The germline V gene encodes CDR1 MDHEN and CDR2 SYDVKM. Trimming took 2 bases from V and 8 from J, leaving 15 bases between them. Here the CDR3 DNA reads TGTGCCAGCAGTTTACGGCCGGGACAAGGGGGCTACACCTTC. Its protein is CASSLRPGQGGYTF.

The V and J genes are TRBV5-8 and TRBJ2-7; 12 bases fit TRBD2. The junction had 9 bases not matched to a gene; V was cut back by 4 bases and J by 4 bases. The CDR3 has 16 residues. Germline CDR1 reads SGHTS; CDR2 reads YDEGEE. CDR3 nucleotide sequence: TGTGCCAGCAGCGTGCGACTAGCGGGAGTAGCTTACGAGCAGTACTTC. As protein: CASSVRLAGVAYEQYF.

The chain is built from TRBV4-1 and TRBJ1-1; D possibly corresponds to TRBD1 (5 bases). Germline V gene sequence: CDR1 MGHRA, CDR2 YSYEKL. The CDR3 is made up of 14 amino acids. V was shortened by 2 bases and J by 1 base, with 8 bases between the two germline ends. The CDR3 region is CASSQTGANTEAFF. In DNA form, the CDR3 reads TGCGCCAGCAGCCAAACAGGCGCGAACACTGAAGCTTTCTTT.

The genes are TRBV7-9 and TRBJ2-2, with TRBD2 identical over 8 bases. V shed 11 bases and J 2 bases; nucleotides not matched to a gene: 7. The germline V gene has CDR1 SEHNR and CDR2 FQNEAQ (reference sequence). The CDR3 covers 14 residues. The CDR3 sequence is CADTSGLNTGELFF. CDR3 nucleotides: TGTGCCGACACTAGCGGACTTAACACCGGGGAGCTGTTTTTT.